Below are 5 T cell receptor beta chains sequenced from a single sample in a study of cytomegalovirus exposure and HLA in healthy donors. Primers for the PCR totalled 60 Vbeta and 13 Jbeta. This table comes from immunoSEQ multiplex PCR, and its TCRdb copy is limited to in-frame clones, with some not included. The sample holds 150,000 to 200,000 clones; 80% to 90% are singletons and the top ten take roughly 10%. The sequenced sample was PBMCs. Receptors originate from a young man in good health and CMV-seropositive.

V gene TRBV29-1 combines with J gene TRBJ2-5, with 10 bases fitting TRBD1. The assigned J gene may be wrong: the sequence end matches TRBJ2-7 better. CDR3 length: 12 residues. Germline V lookup: CDR1 SQVTM, CDR2 ANQGSEA. CDR3 bases: TGCAGCATCGGACAGGGGGCCTACGAGCAGTACTTC. Translated, it gives CSIGQGAYEQYF.

This chain links TRBV5-8 with TRBJ1-2; D may be TRBD1 (6 bases). Germline V CDR1 and CDR2: SGHTS, YDEGEE. Trimming cost V 2 bases and J 8 bases, with 19 bases left between them. This CDR3 has 15 residues. Here the CDR3 reads CASSFSGTTEGGYTF. As DNA, the CDR3 is TGTGCCAGCAGCTTTTCCGGGACAACCGAGGGAGGCTACACCTTC.

The CDR3 DNA reads as TGTGCCACCTCCCGACTAGCGGGGTTGGAGGAGACCCAGTACTTC. Amino acids: CATSRLAGLEETQYF. The V gene is TRBV15, the J gene TRBJ2-5; the match to TRBD2 covers 11 bases. J gave up 5 bases and V 8 bases, and 10 bases lay outside the gene matches. Germline V gene lookup returns CDR1 LNHNV and CDR2 YYDKDF (reference sequence). The CDR3 runs to 15 residues.

The CDR3 DNA is TGTGCCAGCAGCTCTGCGCGGTACACCGGGGAGCTGTTTTTT. It encodes CASSSARYTGELFF. The V gene is TRBV6-5, the J gene TRBJ2-2; unclear D gene. The CDR3 length is 14 residues. Germline CDR1 MNHEY, CDR2 SVGAGI. V lost 6 bases and J lost 3, with 11 bases in between.

The V and J genes are TRBV5-1 and TRBJ1-4; D unclear. V gave up 0 bases and J gave up 7 bases, with 4 bases separating them. This CDR3 is built from 12 residues. Germline V gene lookup returns CDR1 SGHRS and CDR2 YFSETQ. The CDR3, as DNA: TGCGCCAGCAGCTTGGACGGTGAAAAACTGTTTTTT. Amino acids: CASSLDGEKLFF.